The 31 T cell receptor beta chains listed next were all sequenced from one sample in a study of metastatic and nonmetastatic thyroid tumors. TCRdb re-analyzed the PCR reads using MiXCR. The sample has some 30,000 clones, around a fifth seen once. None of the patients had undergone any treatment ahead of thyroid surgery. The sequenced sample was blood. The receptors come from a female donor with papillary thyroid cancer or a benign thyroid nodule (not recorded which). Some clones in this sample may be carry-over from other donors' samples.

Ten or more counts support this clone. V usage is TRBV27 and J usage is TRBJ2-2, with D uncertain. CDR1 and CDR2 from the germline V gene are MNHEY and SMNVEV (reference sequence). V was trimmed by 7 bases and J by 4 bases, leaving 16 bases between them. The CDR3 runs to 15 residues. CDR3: CASMDFDGPTGELFF. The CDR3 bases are TGTGCCAGCATGGATTTTGACGGGCCCACCGGGGAGCTGTTTTTT.

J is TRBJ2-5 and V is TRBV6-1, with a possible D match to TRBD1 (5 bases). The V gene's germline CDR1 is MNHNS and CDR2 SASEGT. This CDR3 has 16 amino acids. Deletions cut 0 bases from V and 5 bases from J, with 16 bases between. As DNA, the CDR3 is TGTGCCAGCAGTGAAGCGGGTCAGGGTTGGGTGGAGACCCAGTACTTC. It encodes CASSEAGQGWVETQYF.

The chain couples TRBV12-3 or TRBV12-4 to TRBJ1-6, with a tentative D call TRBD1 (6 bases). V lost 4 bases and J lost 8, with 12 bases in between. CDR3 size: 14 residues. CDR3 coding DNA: TGTGCCAGCAGTTCCGGGACAAACCATTCACCCCTCCACTTT. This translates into CASSSGTNHSPLHF.

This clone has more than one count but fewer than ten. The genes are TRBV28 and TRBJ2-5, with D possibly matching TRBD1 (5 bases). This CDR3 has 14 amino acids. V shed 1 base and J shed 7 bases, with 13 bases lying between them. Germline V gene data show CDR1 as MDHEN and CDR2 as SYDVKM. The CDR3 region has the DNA TGTGCCAGCAGTTTATCGGGTTTCACAGGGACCCAGTACTTC. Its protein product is CASSLSGFTGTQYF.

CDR3 nucleotides: TGCGCCAGCAGCCAGGGCCCGGACAGGGGATATTCACCCCTCCACTTT. It translates to CASSQGPDRGYSPLHF. The rearrangement joins TRBV4-1 to TRBJ1-6, with 9 bases that match TRBD1. The CDR3 totals 16 residues. The trim removed 3 bases at V and 8 bases at J, leaving 8 bases unmatched. The germline V gene has CDR1 MGHRA and CDR2 YSYEKL.

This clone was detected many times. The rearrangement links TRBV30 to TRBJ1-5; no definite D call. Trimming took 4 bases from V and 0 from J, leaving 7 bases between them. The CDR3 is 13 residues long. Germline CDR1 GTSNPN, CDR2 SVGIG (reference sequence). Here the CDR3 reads CAWTLDSNQPQHF. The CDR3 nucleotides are TGTGCCTGGACCTTGGATAGCAATCAGCCCCAGCATTTT.

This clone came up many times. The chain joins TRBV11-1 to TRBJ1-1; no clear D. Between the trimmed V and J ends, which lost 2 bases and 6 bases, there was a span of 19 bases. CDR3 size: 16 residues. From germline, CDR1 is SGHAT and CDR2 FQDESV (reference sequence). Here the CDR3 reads CASSLSALWPAPEAFF. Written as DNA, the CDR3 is TGTGCCAGCAGCTTATCAGCTCTGTGGCCAGCCCCTGAAGCTTTCTTT.

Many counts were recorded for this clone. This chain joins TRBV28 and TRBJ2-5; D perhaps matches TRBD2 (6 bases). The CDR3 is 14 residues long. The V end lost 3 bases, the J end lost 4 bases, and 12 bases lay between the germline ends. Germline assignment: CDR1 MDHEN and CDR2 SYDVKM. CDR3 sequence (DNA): TGTGCCAGCAGTTTGTCGGGGGTCGGAGAGACCCAGTACTTC. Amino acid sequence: CASSLSGVGETQYF.

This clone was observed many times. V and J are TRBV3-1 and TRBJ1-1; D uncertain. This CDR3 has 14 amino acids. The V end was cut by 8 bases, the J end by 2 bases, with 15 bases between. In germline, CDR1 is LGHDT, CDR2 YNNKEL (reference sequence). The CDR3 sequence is CASRESSANTEAFF. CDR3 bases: TGTGCCAGCCGGGAGTCCTCAGCCAACACTGAAGCTTTCTTT.

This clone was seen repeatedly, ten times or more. CDR3 sequence: CASYSGLPLGEQFF. In DNA, the CDR3 is TGTGCCTCTTATTCGGGACTCCCCTTGGGGGAGCAGTTCTTC. The genes are TRBV30 and TRBJ2-1, with a possible D match to TRBD2 (6 bases). The length of the CDR3 is 14 residues. Germline loops: CDR1 GTSNPN, CDR2 SVGIG (reference sequence). Trimming took 7 bases from V and 10 from J, leaving 23 bases between them.

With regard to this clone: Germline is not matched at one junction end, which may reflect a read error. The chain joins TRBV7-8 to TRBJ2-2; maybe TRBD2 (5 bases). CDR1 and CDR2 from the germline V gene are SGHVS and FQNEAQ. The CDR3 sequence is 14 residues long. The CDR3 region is CASSLGSHTGDLFF. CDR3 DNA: TGTGCCAGCAGCTTAGGCTCGCACACCGGGGATCTGTTTTTT.

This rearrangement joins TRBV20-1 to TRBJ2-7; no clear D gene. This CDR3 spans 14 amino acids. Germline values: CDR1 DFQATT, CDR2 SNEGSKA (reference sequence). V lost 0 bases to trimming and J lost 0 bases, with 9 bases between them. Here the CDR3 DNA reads TGCAGTGCTAGAGATTTCGCTGGCTCCTACGAGCAGTACTTC. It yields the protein CSARDFAGSYEQYF.

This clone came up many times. The chain's CDR3 is CASSYGTSGRAFYEQYF. CDR3 sequence (DNA): TGTGCCAGCAGCTATGGGACTAGCGGGAGGGCCTTCTACGAGCAGTACTTC. The chain joins TRBV5-4 to TRBJ2-7; 16 bases align to TRBD2. V shed 3 bases, J shed 3 bases, and the junction held 6 bases outside the gene matches. The germline CDR1 and CDR2 sequences are SGHNT and YYREEE (reference sequence). The CDR3 is 17 residues long.

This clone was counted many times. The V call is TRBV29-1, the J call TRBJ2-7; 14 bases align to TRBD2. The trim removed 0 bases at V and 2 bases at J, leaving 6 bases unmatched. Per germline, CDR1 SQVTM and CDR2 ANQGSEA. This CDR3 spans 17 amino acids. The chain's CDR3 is CSVEDRMTSGRAYEQYF. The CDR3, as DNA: TGCAGCGTTGAAGATCGTATGACTAGCGGGAGGGCCTACGAGCAGTACTTC.

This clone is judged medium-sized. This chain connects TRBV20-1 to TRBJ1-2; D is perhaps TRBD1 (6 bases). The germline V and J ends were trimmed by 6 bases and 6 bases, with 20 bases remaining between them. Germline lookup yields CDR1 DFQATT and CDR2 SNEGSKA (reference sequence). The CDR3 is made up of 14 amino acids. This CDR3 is CSAPPNRVRHGYTF. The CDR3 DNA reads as TGCAGTGCCCCCCCCAACAGGGTTAGGCATGGCTACACCTTC.

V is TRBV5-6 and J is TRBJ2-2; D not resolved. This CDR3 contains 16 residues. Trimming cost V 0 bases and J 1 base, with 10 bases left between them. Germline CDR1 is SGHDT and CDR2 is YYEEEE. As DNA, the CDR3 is TGTGCCAGCAGCTTGGTGCTAGAAATGAACACCGGGGAGCTGTTTTTT. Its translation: CASSLVLEMNTGELFF.

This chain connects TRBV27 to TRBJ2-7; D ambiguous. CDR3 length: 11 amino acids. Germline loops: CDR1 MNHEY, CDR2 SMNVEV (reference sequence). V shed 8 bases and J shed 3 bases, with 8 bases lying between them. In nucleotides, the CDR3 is TGTGCCAGCCGCACCGGCTACGAGCAGTACTTC. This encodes CASRTGYEQYF.

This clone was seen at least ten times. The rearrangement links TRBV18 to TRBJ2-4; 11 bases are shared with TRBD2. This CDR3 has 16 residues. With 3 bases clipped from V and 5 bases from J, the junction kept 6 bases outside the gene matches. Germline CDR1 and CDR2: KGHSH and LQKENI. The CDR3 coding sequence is TGTGCCAGCTCACCCTTAGCGGGAGGGCCTCAAAACATTCAGTACTTC. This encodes CASSPLAGGPQNIQYF.

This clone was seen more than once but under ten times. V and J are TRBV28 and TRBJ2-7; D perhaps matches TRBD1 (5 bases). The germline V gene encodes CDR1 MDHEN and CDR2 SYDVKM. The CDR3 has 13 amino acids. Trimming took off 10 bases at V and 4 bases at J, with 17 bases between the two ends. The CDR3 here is CATDGQGGYEQYF. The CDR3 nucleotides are TGTGCCACCGATGGGCAGGGTGGGTACGAGCAGTACTTC.

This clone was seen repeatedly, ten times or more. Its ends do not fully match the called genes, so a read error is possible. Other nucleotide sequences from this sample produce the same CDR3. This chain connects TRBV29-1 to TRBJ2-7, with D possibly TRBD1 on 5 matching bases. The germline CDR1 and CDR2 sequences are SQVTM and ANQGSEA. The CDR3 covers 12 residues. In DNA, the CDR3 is TGCAGCGTAGAAGACAGAGCCTACGAGCAGTACTTC. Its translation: CSVEDRAYEQYF.

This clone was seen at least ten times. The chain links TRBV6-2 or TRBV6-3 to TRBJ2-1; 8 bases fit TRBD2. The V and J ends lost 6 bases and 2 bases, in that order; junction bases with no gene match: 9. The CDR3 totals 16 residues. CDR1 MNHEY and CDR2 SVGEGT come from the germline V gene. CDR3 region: CASRQSSGTTYNEQFF. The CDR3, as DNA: TGTGCCAGCAGGCAGAGTAGCGGGACCACCTACAATGAGCAGTTCTTC.

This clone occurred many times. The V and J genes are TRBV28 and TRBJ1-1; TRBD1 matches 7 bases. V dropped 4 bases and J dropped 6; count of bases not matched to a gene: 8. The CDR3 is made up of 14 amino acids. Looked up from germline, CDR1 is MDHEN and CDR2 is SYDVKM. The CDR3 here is CASSSPGGVSEAFF. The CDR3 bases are TGTGCCAGCAGTTCTCCAGGGGGGGTGTCTGAAGCTTTCTTT.

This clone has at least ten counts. CDR3: CSARAKATAYNEQFF. DNA for the CDR3: TGCAGTGCTAGAGCCAAAGCCACTGCATACAATGAGCAGTTCTTC. The rearrangement links TRBV20-1 to TRBJ2-1; D unresolved. From germline, CDR1 is DFQATT and CDR2 SNEGSKA (reference sequence). This CDR3 has 15 amino acids. Deletions cut 1 base from V and 4 bases from J, with 14 bases between.

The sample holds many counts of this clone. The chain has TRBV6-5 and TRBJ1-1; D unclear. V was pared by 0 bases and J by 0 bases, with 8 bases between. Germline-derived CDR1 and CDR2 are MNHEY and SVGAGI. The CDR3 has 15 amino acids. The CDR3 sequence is CASSYSGTMNTEAFF. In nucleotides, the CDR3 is TGTGCCAGCAGTTACTCGGGCACCATGAACACTGAAGCTTTCTTT.

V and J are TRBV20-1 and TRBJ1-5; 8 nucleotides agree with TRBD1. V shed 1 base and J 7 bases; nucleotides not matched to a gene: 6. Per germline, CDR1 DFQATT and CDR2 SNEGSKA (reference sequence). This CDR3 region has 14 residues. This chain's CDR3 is CSARAGGAEQPQHF. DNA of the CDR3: TGCAGTGCTAGAGCAGGGGGCGCGGAACAGCCCCAGCATTTT.

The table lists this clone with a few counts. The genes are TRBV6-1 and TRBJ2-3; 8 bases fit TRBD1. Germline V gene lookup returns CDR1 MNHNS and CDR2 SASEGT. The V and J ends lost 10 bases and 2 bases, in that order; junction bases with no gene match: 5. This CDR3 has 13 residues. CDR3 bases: TGTGCCACACAGGACAGGGACACAGATACGCAGTATTTT. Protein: CATQDRDTDTQYF.

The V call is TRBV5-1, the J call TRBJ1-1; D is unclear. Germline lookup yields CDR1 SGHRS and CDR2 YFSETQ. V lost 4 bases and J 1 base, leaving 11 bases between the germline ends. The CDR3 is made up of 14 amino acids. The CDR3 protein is CASSPRTQNTEAFF. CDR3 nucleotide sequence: TGCGCCAGCAGCCCCCGTACACAGAACACTGAAGCTTTCTTT. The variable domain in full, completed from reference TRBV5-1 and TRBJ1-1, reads KAGVTQTPRYLIKTRGQQVTLSCSPISGHRSVSWYQQTPGQGLQFLFEYFSETQRNKGNFPGRFSGRQFSNSRSEMNVSTLELGDSALYLCASSPRTQNTEAFFGQGTRLTVV.

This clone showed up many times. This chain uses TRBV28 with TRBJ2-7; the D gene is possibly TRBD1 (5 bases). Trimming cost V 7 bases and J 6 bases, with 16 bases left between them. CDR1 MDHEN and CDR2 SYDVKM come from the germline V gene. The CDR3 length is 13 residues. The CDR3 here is CASNAGYSSEQYF. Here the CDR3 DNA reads TGTGCCAGCAATGCAGGGTATTCTTCCGAGCAGTACTTC.

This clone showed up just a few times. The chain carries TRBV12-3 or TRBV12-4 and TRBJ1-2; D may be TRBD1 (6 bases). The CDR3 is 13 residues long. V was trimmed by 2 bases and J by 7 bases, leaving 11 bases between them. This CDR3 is CASSLSGVRGYTF. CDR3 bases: TGTGCCAGCAGTTTATCAGGGGTCCGTGGCTACACCTTC.

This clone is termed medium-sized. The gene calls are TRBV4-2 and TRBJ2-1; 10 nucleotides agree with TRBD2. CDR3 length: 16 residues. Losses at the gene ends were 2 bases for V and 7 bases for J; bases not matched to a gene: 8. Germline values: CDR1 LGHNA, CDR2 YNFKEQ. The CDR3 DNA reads TGTGCCAGCAGCCAAATCCTAGCGGGAGAGGTGAATGAGCAGTTCTTC. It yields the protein CASSQILAGEVNEQFF.

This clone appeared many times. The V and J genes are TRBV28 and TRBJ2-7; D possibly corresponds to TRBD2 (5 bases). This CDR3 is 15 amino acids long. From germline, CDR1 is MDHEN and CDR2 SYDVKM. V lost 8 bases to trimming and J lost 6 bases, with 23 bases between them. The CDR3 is CASGGSENGRLEQYF. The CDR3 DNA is TGTGCCAGCGGAGGTTCCGAAAACGGACGACTCGAGCAGTACTTC.